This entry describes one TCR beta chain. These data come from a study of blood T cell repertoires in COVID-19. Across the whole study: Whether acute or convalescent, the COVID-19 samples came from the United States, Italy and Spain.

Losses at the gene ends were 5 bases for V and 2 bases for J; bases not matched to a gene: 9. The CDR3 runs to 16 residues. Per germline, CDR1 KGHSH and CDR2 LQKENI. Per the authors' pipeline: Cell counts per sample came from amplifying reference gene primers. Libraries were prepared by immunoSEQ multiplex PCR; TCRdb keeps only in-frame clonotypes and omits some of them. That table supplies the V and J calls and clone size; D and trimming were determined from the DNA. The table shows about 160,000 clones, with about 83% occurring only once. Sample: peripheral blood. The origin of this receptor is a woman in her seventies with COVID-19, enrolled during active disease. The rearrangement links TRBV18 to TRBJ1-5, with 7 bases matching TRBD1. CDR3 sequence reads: CASSDRVQEGNQPQHF. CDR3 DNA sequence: TGTGCCAGCTCAGACAGGGTCCAGGAGGGCAATCAGCCCCAGCATTTT. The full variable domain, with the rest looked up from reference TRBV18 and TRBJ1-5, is NAGVMQNPRHLVRRRGQEARLRCSPMKGHSHVYWYRQLPEEGLKFMVYLQKENIIDESGMPKERFSAEFPKEGPSILRIQQVVRGDSAAYFCASSDRVQEGNQPQHFGDGTRLSIL.